A single sample is the source of the 10 T cell receptor beta chains below, sequenced in a study of Graves' ophthalmopathy and Graves' hyperthyroidism. Amplification of TCR beta CDR3 regions used RNA transcripts. The first-round RT-PCR employed HTBI primers together with the Qiagen OneStep RT-PCR kit. A multiplex PCR was then performed as the second round. TCRdb reprocessed the multiplex PCR reads with MiXCR, giving one entry per CDR3 protein. The sample consists of about 740,000 distinct CDR3 sequences, 40% of them appearing once. The sample taken for sequencing was peripheral blood. The receptors stem from an adult man with Graves' ophthalmopathy.

Ten or more counts support this clonotype. The chain combines TRBV7-9 with TRBJ2-7; the match to TRBD2 covers 7 bases. In germline, CDR1 is SEHNR, CDR2 FQNEAQ (reference sequence). The CDR3 has 11 residues. V was clipped by 6 bases and J by 5 bases; unmatched bases: 1. This CDR3 reads CASSRGDEQYF. CDR3 nucleotide sequence: TGTGCCAGCAGTCGGGGGGACGAGCAGTACTTC.

The sample holds many counts of this clonotype. The gene calls are TRBV7-9 and TRBJ1-2, with TRBD1 matching over 12 bases. The CDR3 is 16 amino acids. Germline CDR1 reads SEHNR; CDR2 reads FQNEAQ (reference sequence). The V and J ends lost 4 bases and 7 bases, in that order; junction bases with no gene match: 10. In DNA, the CDR3 is TGTGCCAGCAGCTCTGATCAGGGACAGGGGGCATTTGGCTACACCTTC. Translated, it gives CASSSDQGQGAFGYTF.

This clonotype was counted a few times. This chain links TRBV4-1 with TRBJ1-6; D ambiguous. The CDR3 is made up of 14 amino acids. The ends were cut back, 1 base at V and 9 bases at J, with 10 bases in the middle. Germline V gene sequence: CDR1 MGHRA, CDR2 YSYEKL. The CDR3 sequence is CASSQGSPASPLHF. CDR3 coding DNA: TGCGCCAGCAGCCAAGGGTCCCCGGCTTCACCCCTCCACTTT.

This clonotype was recorded a few times. The chain is built from TRBV10-1 and TRBJ2-2, with 10 positions matching TRBD2. The J segment lost 4 bases and the V segment lost 3 bases, leaving 11 bases of the junction unmatched. Looked up from germline, CDR1 is WNHNN and CDR2 is SYGVQD (reference sequence). CDR3 length: 18 residues. CDR3 loop: CASSEQRGGLASTGELFF. For the CDR3, the DNA is TGCGCCAGCAGTGAACAGCGGGGGGGCCTCGCGAGCACCGGGGAGCTGTTTTTT.

As concerns this clonotype: A much larger clonotype is one base distant, so this may be a read error. The chain combines TRBV25-1 with TRBJ2-7, with 9 bases matching TRBD1. Germline CDR1 is MGHDK and CDR2 is SYGVNS. The length of the CDR3 is 16 residues. CDR3 nucleotide sequence: TGTGCCAACAGTGATGTTCCGGGACAGGGAGCCTGCGAGCAGTACTTC. It encodes CANSDVPGQGACEQYF.

This clonotype came up many times. The chain joins TRBV24-1 to TRBJ2-7; unclear D gene. CDR3 length equals 14 residues. Trimming stripped 6 bases from V and 0 bases from J, with 11 bases between. Germline V gene sequence: CDR1 KGHDR, CDR2 SFDVKD. CDR3 residues: CATSHGPNSYEQYF. Written as DNA, the CDR3 is TGTGCCACCAGTCACGGGCCCAACTCCTACGAGCAGTACTTC.

The V gene is TRBV5-6, the J gene TRBJ2-7, with 8 bases aligning to TRBD1. Unmatched junction bases numbered 7, after V lost 3 bases and J lost 2 bases. CDR1 and CDR2 from the germline V gene are SGHDT and YYEEEE. This CDR3 region has 15 residues. CDR3 in amino acids: CASSSLGQGTYEQYF. Written as DNA, the CDR3 is TGTGCCAGCAGCTCCCTAGGACAGGGAACCTACGAGCAGTACTTC. The complete variable domain, with remaining parts taken from reference TRBV5-6 and TRBJ2-7, reads DAGVTQSPTHLIKTRGQQVTLRCSPKSGHDTVSWYQQALGQGPQFIFQYYEEEERQRGNFPDRFSGHQFPNYSSELNVNALLLGDSALYLCASSSLGQGTYEQYFGPGTRLTVT.

The chain links TRBV7-2 to TRBJ1-2; D remains unclear. This CDR3 spans 12 amino acids. V lost 6 bases to trimming and J lost 7 bases, with 12 bases between them. CDR1 is SGHTA and CDR2 is FQGNSA in the germline V gene. CDR3 sequence (DNA): TGTGCCAGCAGTTTATCGAGGGCTGGCTACACCTTC. Translated: CASSLSRAGYTF.

This clonotype has a count of ten or more. The V and J genes are TRBV7-3 and TRBJ2-2; unclear D gene. V gave up 1 base and J gave up 6 bases, with 6 bases separating them. Germline-derived CDR1 and CDR2 are SGHTA and FQGTGA. CDR3 size: 13 residues. CDR3 coding DNA: TGTGCCAGCAGCTTAATGGACGCCGGGGAGCTGTTTTTT. This sequence encodes CASSLMDAGELFF.

This clonotype was counted many times. This chain uses TRBV15 with TRBJ2-7; D is possibly TRBD1 (5 bases). V was clipped by 0 bases and J by 2 bases, with 8 bases between them. Germline CDR1 LNHNV, CDR2 YYDKDF (reference sequence). This CDR3 is built from 14 residues. The DNA for the CDR3 is TGTGCCACCAGCAGAGATCAGGGTACCTACGAGCAGTACTTC. Translation: CATSRDQGTYEQYF.